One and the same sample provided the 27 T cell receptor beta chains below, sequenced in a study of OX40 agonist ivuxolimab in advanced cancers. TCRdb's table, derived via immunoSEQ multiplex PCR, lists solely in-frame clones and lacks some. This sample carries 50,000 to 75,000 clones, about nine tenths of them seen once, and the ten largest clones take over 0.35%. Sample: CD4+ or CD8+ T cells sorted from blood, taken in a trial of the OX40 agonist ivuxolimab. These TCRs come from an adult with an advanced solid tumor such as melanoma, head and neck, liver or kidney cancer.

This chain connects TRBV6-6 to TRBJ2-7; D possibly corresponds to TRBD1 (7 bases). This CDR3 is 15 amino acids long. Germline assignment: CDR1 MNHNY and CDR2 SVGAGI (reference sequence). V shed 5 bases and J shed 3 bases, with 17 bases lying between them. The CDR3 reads CASSLPTGRSYEQYF. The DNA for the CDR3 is TGTGCCAGCAGTCTCCCGACAGGGAGGAGCTACGAGCAGTACTTC.

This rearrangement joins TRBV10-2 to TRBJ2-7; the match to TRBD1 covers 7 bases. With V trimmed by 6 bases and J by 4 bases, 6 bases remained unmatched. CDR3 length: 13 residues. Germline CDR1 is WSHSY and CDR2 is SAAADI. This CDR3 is CASRQGLAYEQYF. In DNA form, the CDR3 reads TGCGCCAGCAGACAGGGGTTGGCGTACGAGCAGTACTTC.

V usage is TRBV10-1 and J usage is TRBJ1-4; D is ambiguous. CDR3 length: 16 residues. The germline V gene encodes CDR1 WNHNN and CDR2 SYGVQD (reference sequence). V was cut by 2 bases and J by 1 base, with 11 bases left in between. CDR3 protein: CASSEPPVKTNEKLFF. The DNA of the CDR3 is TGCGCCAGCAGTGAGCCCCCTGTTAAAACTAATGAAAAACTGTTTTTT.

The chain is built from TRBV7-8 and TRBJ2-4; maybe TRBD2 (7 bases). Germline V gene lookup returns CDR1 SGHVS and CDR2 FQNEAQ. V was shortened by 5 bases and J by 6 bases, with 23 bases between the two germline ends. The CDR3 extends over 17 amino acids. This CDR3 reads CASSPIFAGASGNIQYF. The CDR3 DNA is TGTGCCAGCAGCCCTATTTTTGCGGGGGCCTCGGGAAACATTCAGTACTTC.

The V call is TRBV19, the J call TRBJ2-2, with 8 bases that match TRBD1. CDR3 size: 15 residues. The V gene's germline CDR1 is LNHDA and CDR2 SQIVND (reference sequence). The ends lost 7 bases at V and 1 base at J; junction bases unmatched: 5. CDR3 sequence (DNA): TGTGCCAGTATCCAGGGGGCCCTGAACACCGGGGAGCTGTTTTTT. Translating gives CASIQGALNTGELFF.

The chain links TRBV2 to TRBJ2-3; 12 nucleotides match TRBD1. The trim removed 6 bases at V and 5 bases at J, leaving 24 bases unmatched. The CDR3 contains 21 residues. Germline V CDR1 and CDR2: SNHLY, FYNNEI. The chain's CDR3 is CASRAPGQGAPGLGSRDTQYF. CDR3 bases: TGTGCCAGCAGAGCACCGGGACAGGGGGCGCCTGGACTAGGATCACGAGATACGCAGTATTTT.

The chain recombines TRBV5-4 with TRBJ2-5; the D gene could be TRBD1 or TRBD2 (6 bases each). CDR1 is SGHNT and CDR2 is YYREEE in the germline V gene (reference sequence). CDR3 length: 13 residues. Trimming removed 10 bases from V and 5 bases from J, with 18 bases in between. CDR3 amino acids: CAGGTLGRETQYF. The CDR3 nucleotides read TGTGCCGGGGGGACATTGGGAAGGGAGACCCAGTACTTC.

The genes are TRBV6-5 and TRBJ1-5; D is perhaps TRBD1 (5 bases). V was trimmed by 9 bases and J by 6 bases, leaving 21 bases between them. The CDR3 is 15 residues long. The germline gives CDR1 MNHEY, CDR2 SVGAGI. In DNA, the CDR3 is TGTGCCAGTTCCAAGGGGCAGCTCGATAGTCAGCCCCAGCATTTT. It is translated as CASSKGQLDSQPQHF.

CDR3 protein: CASSLGAQGYTF. The CDR3 nucleotides read TGTGCCAGCAGCTTGGGGGCTCAAGGCTACACCTTC. The chain links TRBV5-4 to TRBJ1-2; D uncertain. Trimming removed 0 bases from V and 8 bases from J, with 8 bases in between. The germline CDR1 and CDR2 sequences are SGHNT and YYREEE (reference sequence). The length of the CDR3 is 12 residues.

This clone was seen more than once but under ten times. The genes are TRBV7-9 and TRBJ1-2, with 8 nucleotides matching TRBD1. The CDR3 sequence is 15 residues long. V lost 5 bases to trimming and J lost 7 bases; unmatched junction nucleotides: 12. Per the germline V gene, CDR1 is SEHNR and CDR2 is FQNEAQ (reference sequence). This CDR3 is CASSHPSITGGGYTF. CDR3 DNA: TGTGCCAGCAGCCACCCCTCGATCACAGGGGGTGGCTACACCTTC. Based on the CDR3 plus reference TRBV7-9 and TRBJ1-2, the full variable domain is DTGVSQNPRHKITKRGQNVTFRCDPISEHNRLYWYRQTLGQGPEFLTYFQNEAQLEKSRLLSDRFSAERPKGSFSTLEIQRTEQGDSAMYLCASSHPSITGGGYTFGSGTRLTVV.

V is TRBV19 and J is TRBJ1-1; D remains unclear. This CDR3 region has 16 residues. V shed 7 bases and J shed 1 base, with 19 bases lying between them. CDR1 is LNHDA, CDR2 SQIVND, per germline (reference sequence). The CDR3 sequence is CASTDGLRKANTEAFF. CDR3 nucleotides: TGTGCCAGTACCGACGGGTTAAGGAAAGCGAACACTGAAGCTTTCTTT. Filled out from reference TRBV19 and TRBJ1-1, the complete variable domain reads DGGITQSPKYLFRKEGQNVTLSCEQNLNHDAMYWYRQDPGQGLRLIYYSQIVNDFQKGDIAEGYSVSREKKESFPLTVTSAQKNPTAFYLCASTDGLRKANTEAFFGQGTRLTVV.

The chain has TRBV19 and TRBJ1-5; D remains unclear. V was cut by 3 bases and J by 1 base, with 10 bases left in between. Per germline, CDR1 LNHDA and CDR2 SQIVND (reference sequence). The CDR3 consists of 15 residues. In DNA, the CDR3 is TGTGCCAGTAGTATCTCAGCCGTAAGCAATCAGCCCCAGCATTTT. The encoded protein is CASSISAVSNQPQHF.

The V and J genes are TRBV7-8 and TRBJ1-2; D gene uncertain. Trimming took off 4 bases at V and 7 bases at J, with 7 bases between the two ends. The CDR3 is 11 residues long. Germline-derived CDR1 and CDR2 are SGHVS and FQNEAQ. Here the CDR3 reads CASSSSGGYTF. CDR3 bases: TGTGCCAGCAGCTCGAGTGGTGGCTACACCTTC. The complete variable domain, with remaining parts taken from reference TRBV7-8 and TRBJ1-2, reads GAGVSQSPRYKVAKRGQDVALRCDPISGHVSLFWYQQALGQGPEFLTYFQNEAQLDKSGLPSDRFFAERPEGSVSTLKIQRTQQEDSAVYLCASSSSGGYTFGSGTRLTVV.

The CDR3, as DNA: TGTGCCAGCAGCCATCTCCGTGGGACAGGGACAACCTACGAGCAGTACTTC. Encoded protein: CASSHLRGTGTTYEQYF. V is TRBV14 and J is TRBJ2-7, with 9 positions matching TRBD1. CDR1 and CDR2 (germline): SGHDN, FVKESK. V lost 3 bases and J lost 2; bases outside the gene matches: 11. The length of the CDR3 is 17 residues.

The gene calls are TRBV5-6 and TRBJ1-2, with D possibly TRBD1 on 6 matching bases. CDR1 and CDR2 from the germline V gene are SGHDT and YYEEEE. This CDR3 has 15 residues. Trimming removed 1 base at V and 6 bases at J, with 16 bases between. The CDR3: CASSLSGAAPDGYTF. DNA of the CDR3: TGTGCCAGCAGCTTGTCGGGGGCCGCCCCCGATGGCTACACCTTC.

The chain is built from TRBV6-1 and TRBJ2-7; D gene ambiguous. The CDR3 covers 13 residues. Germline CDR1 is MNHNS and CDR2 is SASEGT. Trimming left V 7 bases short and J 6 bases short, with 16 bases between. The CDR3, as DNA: TGTGCCAGCAACCTACTTCGTCAGCGCGAGCAGTACTTC. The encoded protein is CASNLLRQREQYF.

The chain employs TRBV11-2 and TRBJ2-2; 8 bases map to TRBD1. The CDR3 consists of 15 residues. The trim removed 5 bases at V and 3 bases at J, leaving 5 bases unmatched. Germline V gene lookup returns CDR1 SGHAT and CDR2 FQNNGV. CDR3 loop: CASSPGTGYTGELFF. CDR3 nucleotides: TGTGCCAGCAGCCCCGGGACAGGTTACACCGGGGAGCTGTTTTTT. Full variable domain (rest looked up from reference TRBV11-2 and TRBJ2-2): EAGVAQSPRYKIIEKRQSVAFWCNPISGHATLYWYQQILGQGPKLLIQFQNNGVVDDSQLPKDRFSAERLKGVDSTLKIQPAKLEDSAVYLCASSPGTGYTGELFFGEGSRLTVL.

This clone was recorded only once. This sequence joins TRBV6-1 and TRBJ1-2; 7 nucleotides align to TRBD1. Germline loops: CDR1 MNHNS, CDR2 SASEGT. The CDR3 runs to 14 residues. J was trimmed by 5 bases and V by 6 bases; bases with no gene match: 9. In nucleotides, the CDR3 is TGTGCCAGCAGCGCTACAGGGGTGGCGTATGGCTACACCTTC. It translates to CASSATGVAYGYTF.

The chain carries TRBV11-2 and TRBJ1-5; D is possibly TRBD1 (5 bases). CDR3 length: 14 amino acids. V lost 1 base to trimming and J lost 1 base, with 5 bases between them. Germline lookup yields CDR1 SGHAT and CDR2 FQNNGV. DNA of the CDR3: TGTGCCAGCAGCTTAGGGGACAGCAATCAGCCCCAGCATTTT. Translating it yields CASSLGDSNQPQHF.

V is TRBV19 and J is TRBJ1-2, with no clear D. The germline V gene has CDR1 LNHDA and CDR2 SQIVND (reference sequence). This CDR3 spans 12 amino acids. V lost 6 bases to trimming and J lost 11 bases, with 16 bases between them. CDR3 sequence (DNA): TGTGCCAGTAGAGGCGACTTTACCCAGTACACCTTC. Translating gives CASRGDFTQYTF.

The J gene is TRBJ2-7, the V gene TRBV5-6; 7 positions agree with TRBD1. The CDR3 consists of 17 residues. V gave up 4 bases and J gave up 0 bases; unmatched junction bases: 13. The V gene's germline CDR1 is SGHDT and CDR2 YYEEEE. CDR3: CASSQIPTGLNSYEQYF. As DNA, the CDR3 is TGTGCCAGCAGCCAAATCCCGACAGGGCTGAACTCCTACGAGCAGTACTTC. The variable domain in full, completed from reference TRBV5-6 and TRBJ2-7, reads DAGVTQSPTHLIKTRGQQVTLRCSPKSGHDTVSWYQQALGQGPQFIFQYYEEEERQRGNFPDRFSGHQFPNYSSELNVNALLLGDSALYLCASSQIPTGLNSYEQYFGPGTRLTVT.

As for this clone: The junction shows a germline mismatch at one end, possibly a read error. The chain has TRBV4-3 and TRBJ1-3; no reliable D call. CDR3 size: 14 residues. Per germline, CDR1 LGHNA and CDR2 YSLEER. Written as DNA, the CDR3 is TGCGCCAGCAGCCAAGAAGGACCTGGGAACACCATATATTTT. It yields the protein CASSQEGPGNTIYF.

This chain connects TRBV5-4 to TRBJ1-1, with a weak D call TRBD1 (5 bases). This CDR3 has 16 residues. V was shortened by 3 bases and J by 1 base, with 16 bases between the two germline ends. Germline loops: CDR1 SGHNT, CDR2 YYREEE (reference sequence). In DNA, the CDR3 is TGTGCCAGCAGCTCGGAAGGGGCCTACCCGAACACTGAAGCTTTCTTT. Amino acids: CASSSEGAYPNTEAFF.

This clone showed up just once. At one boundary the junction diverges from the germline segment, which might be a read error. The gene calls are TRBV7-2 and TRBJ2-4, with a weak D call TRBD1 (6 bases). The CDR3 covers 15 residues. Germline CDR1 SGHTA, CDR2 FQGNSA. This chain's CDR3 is CASSSQWTAQNIQYF. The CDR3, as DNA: TGTGCCAGCAGCTCACAATGGACAGCCCAAAACATTCAGTACTTC.

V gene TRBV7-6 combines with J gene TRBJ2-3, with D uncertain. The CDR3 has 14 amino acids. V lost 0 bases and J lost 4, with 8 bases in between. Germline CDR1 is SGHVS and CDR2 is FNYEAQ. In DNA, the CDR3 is TGTGCCAGCAGCTTAGCGCAAGCGTCAGATACGCAGTATTTT. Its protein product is CASSLAQASDTQYF.

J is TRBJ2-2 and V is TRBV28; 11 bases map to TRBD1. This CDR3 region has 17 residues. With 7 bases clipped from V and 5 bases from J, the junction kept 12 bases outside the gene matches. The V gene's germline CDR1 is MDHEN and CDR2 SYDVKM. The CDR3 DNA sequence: TGTGCCAGCAAGGGTAGGCGAGGGACAGGGGGAACCGGGGAGCTGTTTTTT. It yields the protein CASKGRRGTGGTGELFF.

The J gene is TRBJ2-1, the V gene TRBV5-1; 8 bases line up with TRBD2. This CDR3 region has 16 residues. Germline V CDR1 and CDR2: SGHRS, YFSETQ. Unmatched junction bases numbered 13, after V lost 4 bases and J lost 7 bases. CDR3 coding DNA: TGCGCCAGCAGCACCGGACTAGCCTCCTTCTGGAATGAGCAGTTCTTC. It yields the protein CASSTGLASFWNEQFF. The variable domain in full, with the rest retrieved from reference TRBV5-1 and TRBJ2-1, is KAGVTQTPRYLIKTRGQQVTLSCSPISGHRSVSWYQQTPGQGLQFLFEYFSETQRNKGNFPGRFSGRQFSNSRSEMNVSTLELGDSALYLCASSTGLASFWNEQFFGPGTRLTVL.